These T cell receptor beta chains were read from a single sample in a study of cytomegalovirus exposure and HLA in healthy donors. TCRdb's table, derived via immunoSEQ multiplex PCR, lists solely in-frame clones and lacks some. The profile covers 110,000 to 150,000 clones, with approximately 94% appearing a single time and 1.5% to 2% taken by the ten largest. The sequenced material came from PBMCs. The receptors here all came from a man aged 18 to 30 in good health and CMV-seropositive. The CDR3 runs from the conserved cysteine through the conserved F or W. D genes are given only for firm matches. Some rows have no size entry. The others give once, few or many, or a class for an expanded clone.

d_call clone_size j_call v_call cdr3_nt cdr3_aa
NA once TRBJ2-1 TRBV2 TGTGCCAGCAAGGGGGGGGCTGGGAATGAGCAGTTCTTC CASKGGAGNEQFF
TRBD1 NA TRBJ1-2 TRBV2 TGTGCCAGCAGTGCGGACAGGTACTATGGCTACACCTTC CASSADRYYGYTF
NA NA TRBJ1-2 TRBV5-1 TGCGCCAGCAGCTTGGTCGGAGGCCTATCTAACTATGGCTACACCTTC CASSLVGGLSNYGYTF
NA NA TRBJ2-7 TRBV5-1 TGCGCCAGCAGCTTTACGGGAGATTCAGAAGAGCAGTACTTC CASSFTGDSEEQYF
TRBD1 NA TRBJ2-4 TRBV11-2 TGTGCCAGCAGCCGCCCGTGGGGTGCAGGGGGACAGTACTTC CASSRPWGAGGQYF
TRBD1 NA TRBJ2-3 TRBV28 TGTGCCAGCGGGACAGAGTACACAGATACGCAGTATTTT CASGTEYTDTQYF
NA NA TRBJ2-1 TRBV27 TGTGCCAGCACTACTAGGAGGGGGCTCAGCTACAATGAGCAGTTCTTC CASTTRRGLSYNEQFF
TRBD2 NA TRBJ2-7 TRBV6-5 TGTGCCAGCAGCCTTAGCGGGATGGGCTACGAGCAGTACTTC CASSLSGMGYEQYF
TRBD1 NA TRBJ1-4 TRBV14 TGTGCCAGCAGCCCCCGACAGGGCCTTAATGAAAAACTGTTTTTT CASSPRQGLNEKLFF
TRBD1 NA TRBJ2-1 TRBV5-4 TGTGCCAGCAGCCCGGGACAGGGGGCTACCTCCTACAATGAGCAGTTCTTC CASSPGQGATSYNEQFF
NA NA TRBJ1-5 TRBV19 TGTGCCAGTAGTACGAGGAACCAGCCCCAGCATTTT CASSTRNQPQHF
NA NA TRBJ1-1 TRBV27 TGTGCCAGCAGTTTGGGGGGGGACCACCCTAACACTGAAGCTTTCTTT CASSLGGDHPNTEAFF
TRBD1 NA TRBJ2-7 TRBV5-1 TGCGCCAGCAGCTCGACAGGGGATGTCTACGAGCAGTACTTC CASSSTGDVYEQYF
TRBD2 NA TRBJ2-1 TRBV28 TGTGCCAGCAGAGTAGGACTAGCGGGAGTATACAATGAGCAGTTCTTC CASRVGLAGVYNEQFF
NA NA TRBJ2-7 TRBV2 TGTGCCAACACGCCGTCAGAATCCTACGAGCAGTACTTC CANTPSESYEQYF
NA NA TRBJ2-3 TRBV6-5 TGTGCCACCTACGGGGACACAGATACGCAGTATTTT CATYGDTDTQYF
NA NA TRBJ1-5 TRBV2 TGTGCCAGCAGTGAAATATCCCCCAGGGTTCAGCCCCAGCATTTT CASSEISPRVQPQHF
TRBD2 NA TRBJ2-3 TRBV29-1 TGCAGCGTTGAACTCGCAGGGACTATAACGCAGTATTTT CSVELAGTITQYF
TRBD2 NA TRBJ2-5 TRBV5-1 TGCGCCAGCAGCTTGGCCGGGGGGAGGGCCGGAGAGACCCAGTACTTC CASSLAGGRAGETQYF
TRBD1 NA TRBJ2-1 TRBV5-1 TGCGCCAGCAGCATTATACCGGGACAGGTCTCACACCAGTTCTTC CASSIIPGQVSHQFF
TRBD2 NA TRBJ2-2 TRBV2 TGTGCCAGCAGTATAGCGGGAGGTTCGAACACCGGGGAGCTGTTTTTT CASSIAGGSNTGELFF
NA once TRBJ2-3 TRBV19 TGTGCCAGTAGTTTCCGGGGAAGCACAGATACGCAGTATTTT CASSFRGSTDTQYF
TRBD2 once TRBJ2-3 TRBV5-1 TGCGCCAGCCGACTAGCGGGAGGCACAGATACGCAGTATTTT CASRLAGGTDTQYF
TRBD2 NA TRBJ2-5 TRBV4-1 TGCGCCAGCAGCCAAGAACTAGCGGGGAGTGAAGAGACCCAGTACTTC CASSQELAGSEETQYF
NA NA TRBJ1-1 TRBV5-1 TGCGCCAGCAGCGGAGCGGGGGTTGAGGACACTGAAGCTTTCTTT CASSGAGVEDTEAFF
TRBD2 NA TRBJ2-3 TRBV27 TGTGCCAGCAGTTTACCGGGGGGGAGGGCAGATACGCAGTATTTT CASSLPGGRADTQYF
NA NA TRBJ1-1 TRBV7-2 TGTGCCAGCAGCTTAGCCGTTGCGGGGACCGAAGCTTTCTTT CASSLAVAGTEAFF
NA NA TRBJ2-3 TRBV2 TGTGCCAGCATCCAGGGAGGAACAGATACGCAGTATTTT CASIQGGTDTQYF
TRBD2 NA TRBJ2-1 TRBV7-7 TGTGCCAGCAGCTGGGCACCCCCGGGACTAGCGGGACATGAGCAGTTCTTC CASSWAPPGLAGHEQFF
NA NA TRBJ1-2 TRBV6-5 TGTGCCAGCAGCCGAAACAGGGATGGCTACACCTTC CASSRNRDGYTF
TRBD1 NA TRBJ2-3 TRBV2 TGTGCCAGCATAAGACAGGGTCCCACAGATACGCAGTATTTT CASIRQGPTDTQYF
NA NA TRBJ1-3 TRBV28 TGTGCCAGCAGTTTAGCGGGGAACACCATATATTTT CASSLAGNTIYF
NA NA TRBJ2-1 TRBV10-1 TGCGCCAGCAGTGAGTCGGGGGCATACAATGAGCAGTTCTTC CASSESGAYNEQFF
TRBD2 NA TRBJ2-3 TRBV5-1 TGCGCCAGCAGCTTGGGGTCGACTAGCGGGAGCACAGATACGCAGTATTTT CASSLGSTSGSTDTQYF
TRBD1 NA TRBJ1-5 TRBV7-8 TGTGCCAGCAGCGACCGGGACAGGGGGAATCAGCCCCAGCATTTT CASSDRDRGNQPQHF